The clone carrying this T cell receptor (beta chain) was counted at least ten times. The sample is drawn from a study of T cells in Graves' hyperthyroidism and ophthalmopathy. The germline V gene has CDR1 DFQATT and CDR2 SNEGSKA (reference sequence). The V gene end was trimmed by 5 bases and the J gene end by 6 bases; junction bases not matched to a gene: 3. CDR3 length: 12 residues. Authors of the study amplified TCR beta CDR3 regions from RNA transcripts. The HTBI primer set was used in a first-round RT-PCR of the TCR CDR3. TCRdb itself ran the multiplex PCR reads through MiXCR, one entry per CDR3 protein. Here the sample spans about 270,000 distinct CDR3 sequences, about 20% being singletons.

The sequence derives from a man younger than 40 with Graves' ophthalmopathy. This sequence joins TRBV20-1 and TRBJ1-4, with 7 bases matching TRBD1. Sequencing input: blood. CDR3 loop: CSAQQGDEKLFF. The CDR3 DNA reads as TGCAGTGCTCAGCAGGGGGATGAAAAACTGTTTTTT.